This T cell receptor (beta chain) was profiled in a study of cytomegalovirus exposure and HLA in healthy donors. The study, taken as a whole, reports: The authors enumerated 150 to 200 TCR beta chains as linked to cytomegalovirus. Trimming of TCR beta V- and J-genes showed a link, identified in a later analysis, to a missense DCLRE1C variant.

The PCR was carried out with 60 Vbeta primers and 13 Jbeta primers. This table comes from immunoSEQ multiplex PCR, and its TCRdb copy is limited to in-frame clones, with some not included. Of 150,000 to 200,000 clones in the sample, approximately 72% were seen once. The ends lost 3 bases at V and 0 bases at J; junction bases unmatched: 5. The CDR3 runs to 17 residues. Germline lookup yields CDR1 LNHDA and CDR2 SQIVND (reference sequence). Worth noting for this clone: No antigen is known for it.

Sample: PBMCs. This sequence originates from a female donor in good health and CMV-seronegative. V and J are TRBV19 and TRBJ2-1; 10 bases are a match to TRBD2. The CDR3 loop reads CASSIFLAGASYNEQFF. The CDR3 DNA sequence: TGTGCCAGTAGTATCTTCCTAGCGGGGGCCTCCTACAATGAGCAGTTCTTC.